This T cell receptor beta chain was found in a study of blood T cell repertoires in COVID-19. As for the study in general: The United States, Italy and Spain were the sources of the acute and convalescent COVID-19 samples. In each case, the material was cDNA or gDNA derived from T cells, B-cell-depleted T cells, or PBMCs.

After removal of 4 bases from V and 2 bases from J, the junction contained 7 bases not matched to a gene. This CDR3 is built from 17 residues. CDR1 MGHRA and CDR2 YSYEKL come from the germline V gene. Original methodology: Amplification of reference gene primers provided the estimated nucleated cell counts. The protocol was immunoSEQ multiplex PCR, while the TCRdb copy is restricted to in-frame clones and leaves out a portion. Clone size and V and J calls were adopted from that table, with D and trimming inferred from the DNA. The sample lists approximately 100,000 clones; about four fifths were seen once.

The rearrangement joins TRBV4-1 to TRBJ2-3; TRBD2 aligns across 12 bases. The source material was peripheral blood. The TCR was taken from a human donor in a cohort sampled during active COVID-19. CDR3 amino acids: CASSPVGLAGTTDTQYF. CDR3 sequence (DNA): TGCGCCAGCAGCCCTGTAGGACTAGCGGGGACCACAGATACGCAGTATTTT.